Only one count was recorded for the clone carrying this T cell receptor beta chain. This sample stems from a study of blood T cell repertoires in COVID-19. For the study at large: T cells, B-cell-depleted T cells, or PBMCs supplied cDNA or gDNA.

The V gene's germline CDR1 is LNHDA and CDR2 SQIVND (reference sequence). CDR3 length: 14 amino acids. V lost 3 bases to trimming and J lost 10 bases, with 16 bases between them. How the authors handled the data: The assay estimated nucleated cells by amplifying reference gene primers. Profiled with immunoSEQ multiplex PCR; TCRdb holds only in-frame clones, not every one. The V and J calls and clone size come from that table; D and trimming were worked out from the DNA. The repertoire includes 75,000 to 90,000 clones, roughly 80% of them detected once, and under 20% sits in the top ten. This clonotype was sampled from a man older than 75 with active or convalescent COVID-19. The rearrangement uses TRBV19 and TRBJ2-1; a possible D gene is TRBD2 (5 bases). Sequenced input: peripheral blood. CDR3 nucleotides: TGTGCCAGTAGTATTCGAGGAGGTGGGCCCGAGCAGTTCTTC. As protein: CASSIRGGGPEQFF.